A single sample gave rise to the 24 T cell receptor beta chains below, sequenced in a study of chemoradiotherapy in HPV16-positive cancers. TCRdb's table, derived via immunoSEQ multiplex PCR, lists solely in-frame clones and lacks some. This sample yields about 17,000 clones, of which 90% are seen a single time; over 12% belongs to the top ten. The sequences come from blood, collected from a patient who underwent chemoradiotherapy. The source of these receptors is a human donor with HPV-associated anogenital cancer.

This rearrangement joins TRBV27 to TRBJ2-3, with 7 bases matching TRBD2. In germline, CDR1 is MNHEY, CDR2 SMNVEV (reference sequence). Germline trimming cut 5 bases from V and 5 bases from J; bases unmatched to any gene: 7. This CDR3 is 14 amino acids long. The DNA for the CDR3 is TGTGCCAGCAGTCGACTAGCTGGTGGAGATACGCAGTATTTT. Protein: CASSRLAGGDTQYF.

The chain couples TRBV6-5 to TRBJ1-4, with D possibly TRBD1 on 6 matching bases. Trimming cost V 5 bases and J 10 bases, with 20 bases left between them. CDR1 is MNHEY and CDR2 is SVGAGI in the germline V gene. The CDR3 is 15 residues long. CDR3 DNA sequence: TGTGCCAGCAGTCGAATGACAGGCGGGTCGGGAAAACTGTTTTTT. This translates into CASSRMTGGSGKLFF.

The CDR3 bases are TGTGCCAGTAGTCAGAGGCAGGCTAACTATGGCTACACCTTC. Amino acid sequence: CASSQRQANYGYTF. V is TRBV19 and J is TRBJ1-2; no definite D call. Germline V gene data show CDR1 as LNHDA and CDR2 as SQIVND (reference sequence). Trimming cost V 5 bases and J 0 bases, with 10 bases left between them. This CDR3 has 14 residues.

CDR3 sequence (DNA): TGTGCCAGCAGCTTAGGTCACAGCGGAAACACCATATATTTT. This sequence encodes CASSLGHSGNTIYF. The chain employs TRBV7-6 and TRBJ1-3; D gene uncertain. V lost 1 base and J 4 bases, leaving 8 bases between the germline ends. Germline lookup yields CDR1 SGHVS and CDR2 FNYEAQ. CDR3 length: 14 amino acids. The full variable domain, its missing parts supplied by reference TRBV7-6 and TRBJ1-3, is GAGVSQSPRYKVTKRGQDVALRCDPISGHVSLYWYRQALGQGPEFLTYFNYEAQQDKSGLPNDRFSAERPEGSISTLTIQRTEQRDSAMYRCASSLGHSGNTIYFGEGSWLTVV.

The rearrangement links TRBV6-6 to TRBJ1-1, with D possibly TRBD1 on 5 matching bases. The ends were cut back, 4 bases at V and 4 bases at J, with 13 bases in the middle. This CDR3 contains 14 residues. The germline CDR1 and CDR2 sequences are MNHNY and SVGAGI (reference sequence). DNA of the CDR3: TGTGCCAGCAGTTCTAGGGGCGCGGTCACTGAAGCTTTCTTT. This codes for CASSSRGAVTEAFF.

V and J are TRBV7-9 and TRBJ2-3, with D possibly being TRBD2 (6 bases). The germline V gene encodes CDR1 SEHNR and CDR2 FQNEAQ (reference sequence). This CDR3 is built from 14 residues. Trimming cost V 5 bases and J 3 bases, with 12 bases left between them. CDR3 amino acids: CASSILSGTDTQYF. For the CDR3, the DNA is TGTGCCAGCAGCATACTAAGCGGGACAGATACGCAGTATTTT.

The chain links TRBV11-2 to TRBJ2-7, with a tentative D call TRBD2 (6 bases). Germline V CDR1 and CDR2: SGHAT, FQNNGV. The CDR3 covers 16 residues. Trimming shortened V by 3 bases and J by 0 bases, and 15 bases separated the two germline ends. The CDR3 is CASSLWEDLSSYEQYV. The CDR3 DNA sequence: TGTGCCAGCAGCTTGTGGGAGGACCTGAGCTCCTACGAGCAGTACGTC.

The chain carries TRBV19 and TRBJ2-7; 7 bases are shared with TRBD1. J lost 0 bases, V lost 5 bases, and 10 bases had no gene match. The CDR3 runs to 16 residues. The germline gives CDR1 LNHDA, CDR2 SQIVND (reference sequence). The CDR3 sequence is CASSLPMGQSSYEQYV. CDR3 sequence (DNA): TGTGCCAGTAGTCTCCCAATGGGACAGAGCTCCTACGAGCAGTACGTC.

The V and J genes are TRBV12-5 and TRBJ1-5, with D uncertain. The length of the CDR3 is 13 residues. Per germline, CDR1 LGHNT and CDR2 FRNRAP. The V and J ends lost 2 bases and 5 bases respectively, with 7 bases between them. The CDR3 spells CASGLMRDQPQHF. The CDR3 coding sequence is TGTGCTAGTGGTTTGATGCGAGATCAGCCCCAGCATTTT.

V and J are TRBV11-3 and TRBJ1-1; 7 nucleotides align to TRBD1. The CDR3 is 13 residues long. The V and J ends lost 6 bases and 6 bases, in that order; junction bases with no gene match: 7. The germline V gene encodes CDR1 SGHNT and CDR2 YENEEA. The CDR3 coding sequence is TGTGCCAGCAGGGGTGGGCAGGGGGCTGAAGCTTTCTTT. Protein: CASRGGQGAEAFF.

This clone was observed once. J is TRBJ2-3 and V is TRBV5-1, with D unclear. Germline assignment: CDR1 SGHRS and CDR2 YFSETQ. The V end was cut by 0 bases, the J end by 2 bases, with 16 bases between. CDR3 size: 17 residues. The CDR3 reads CASSLGGSRANTDTQYF. In DNA, the CDR3 is TGCGCCAGCAGCTTGGGTGGCTCTCGAGCAAACACAGATACGCAGTATTTT.

This clone was detected a few times. This rearrangement joins TRBV6-1 to TRBJ1-6; 12 positions match TRBD1. The V gene's germline CDR1 is MNHNS and CDR2 SASEGT. There are 15 residues in the CDR3. V was clipped by 10 bases and J by 7 bases; unmatched bases: 8. The CDR3, as DNA: TGTGCCACGTACCGGGACAGGGGGCCGAATTCACCCCTCCACTTT. This translates into CATYRDRGPNSPLHF.

This chain connects TRBV27 to TRBJ1-1, with D hard to call. The V end lost 3 bases, the J end lost 4 bases, and 12 bases lay between the germline ends. CDR1 and CDR2 (germline): MNHEY, SMNVEV (reference sequence). The CDR3 runs 14 residues. CDR3 sequence reads: CASSFGLGGTEAFF. CDR3 coding DNA: TGTGCCAGCAGTTTCGGGCTCGGCGGCACTGAAGCTTTCTTT.

The chain carries TRBV5-4 and TRBJ2-6, with D unclear. The germline V gene has CDR1 SGHNT and CDR2 YYREEE (reference sequence). The CDR3 extends over 16 amino acids. V was trimmed by 3 bases and J by 0 bases, leaving 10 bases between them. This CDR3 reads CASSSGLYSGANVLTF. As DNA, the CDR3 is TGTGCCAGCAGCTCCGGCCTTTACTCTGGGGCCAACGTCCTGACTTTC.

This clone turned up a few times. The genes are TRBV10-3 and TRBJ1-6; 10 nucleotides align to TRBD1. The CDR3 is 14 amino acids. V shed 7 bases, J shed 8 bases, and the junction held 5 bases outside the gene matches. Germline V lookup: CDR1 ENHRY, CDR2 SYGVKD. The CDR3 region is CAIKGQGKDSPLHF. The CDR3 DNA follows: TGTGCCATCAAGGGACAGGGGAAAGATTCACCCCTCCACTTT.

J is TRBJ2-1 and V is TRBV9; 12 nucleotides align to TRBD2. The J segment lost 6 bases and the V segment lost 4 bases, leaving 8 bases of the junction unmatched. CDR1 is SGDLS and CDR2 is YYNGEE in the germline V gene. The CDR3 spans 16 residues. Here the CDR3 DNA reads TGTGCCAGCAGCTCCCTCCCTAGCGGGGGGGCCAATGAGCAGTTCTTC. The encoded protein is CASSSLPSGGANEQFF.

The sample holds a few counts of this clone. This chain links TRBV10-3 with TRBJ2-7, with 14 positions matching TRBD2. Trimming took 10 bases from V and 7 from J; bases not matched to a gene: 15. Germline V gene data show CDR1 as ENHRY and CDR2 as SYGVKD. The CDR3 runs 16 residues. DNA for the CDR3: TGTGCCACCGGGACTAGCGGGGGAACATCAGTGTGGGAGCAGTACTTC. Residues: CATGTSGGTSVWEQYF.

The chain joins TRBV9 to TRBJ2-1; D may correspond to TRBD1 or TRBD2 (5 bases each). Deletions cut 3 bases from V and 9 bases from J, with 16 bases between. Germline-derived CDR1 and CDR2 are SGDLS and YYNGEE. The CDR3 totals 14 residues. The CDR3 nucleotides are TGTGCCAGCAGCGGTGGGGGATGGGGCACTGAGCAGTTCTTC. Its protein is CASSGGGWGTEQFF.

The V gene is TRBV7-9, the J gene TRBJ1-3; D unclear. CDR1 is SEHNR, CDR2 FQNEAQ, per germline (reference sequence). V shed 3 bases and J shed 2 bases, with 5 bases lying between them. The CDR3 is 13 residues long. CDR3 residues: CASSFGTGNTIYF. CDR3 DNA sequence: TGTGCCAGCAGCTTCGGGACTGGAAACACCATATATTTT.

This sequence joins TRBV9 and TRBJ2-6, with 11 bases aligning to TRBD2. Germline trimming cut 3 bases from V and 0 bases from J; bases unmatched to any gene: 2. The V gene's germline CDR1 is SGDLS and CDR2 YYNGEE. The CDR3 runs 17 residues. CDR3 in amino acids: CASSASGGSSGANVLTF. CDR3 bases: TGTGCCAGCAGCGCTAGCGGGGGGAGCTCTGGGGCCAACGTCCTGACTTTC. Full variable domain (remainder filled in from reference TRBV9 and TRBJ2-6): DSGVTQTPKHLITATGQRVTLRCSPRSGDLSVYWYQQSLDQGLQFLIQYYNGEERAKGNILERFSAQQFPDLHSELNLSSLELGDSALYFCASSASGGSSGANVLTFGAGSRLTVL.

This clone was recorded only once. The chain uses TRBV21-1 and TRBJ2-7; the table's D call TRBD1 went unverified against the DNA. TRBV21-1 constitutes a pseudogene. This CDR3 spans 16 amino acids. The CDR3 DNA is TGTGCCAGCAGCAAAGATGGCAGGGGGGTGCCCTACGAGCAGTACTTC. This translates into CASSKDGRGVPYEQYF.

This clone was observed a few times. The chain uses TRBV21-1 and TRBJ1-2; no check of the table's D call, TRBD1, against the DNA was made. TRBV21-1 is deemed a pseudogene. CDR3 length equals 13 residues. The CDR3 nucleotides are TGTGCCAGCAGGGACAGCCCGCCGAGCGGCTACACCTTC. Translation gives CASRDSPPSGYTF.

This clone was counted once. The gene calls are TRBV6-5 and TRBJ1-6, with D perhaps TRBD1 (6 bases). The CDR3 is 14 amino acids. Trimming stripped 6 bases from V and 7 bases from J, with 13 bases between. The germline V gene encodes CDR1 MNHEY and CDR2 SVGAGI. For the CDR3, the DNA is TGTGCCAGCAGACTTACAGGGCAGAATTCACCCCTCCACTTT. Residues: CASRLTGQNSPLHF.

V and J are TRBV7-2 and TRBJ1-6; weak D call: TRBD1 (5 bases). With 6 bases removed from V and 5 bases from J, the gap between germline ends came to 11 bases. This CDR3 comprises 14 residues. The germline V gene encodes CDR1 SGHTA and CDR2 FQGNSA. CDR3 amino acids: CASSSGTNNSPLHF. CDR3 in DNA: TGTGCCAGCAGTTCCGGGACCAATAATTCACCCCTCCACTTT. Combining the CDR3 with reference TRBV7-2 and TRBJ1-6 gives the whole variable domain GAGVSQSPSNKVTEKGKDVELRCDPISGHTALYWYRQSLGQGLEFLIYFQGNSAPDKSGLPSDRFSAERTGGSVSTLTIQRTQQEDSAVYLCASSSGTNNSPLHFGNGTRLTVT.